Listed below are T cell receptor beta chains from one sample, sequenced in a study of T cells in localized non-small cell lung cancer. Repertoires were generated with immunoSEQ multiplex PCR, while TCRdb's copy carries only in-frame clones and drops some. The table shows approximately 57,000 clones, with approximately 90% occurring only once. The sequenced sample was peripheral blood, obtained before any cancer treatment. Receptor source: a woman aged 35-70 years with stage I lung adenocarcinoma. CDR3s include the opening cysteine and the closing phenylalanine or tryptophan. D genes are given only for firm matches. Size values are once, few and many counts, or a class for expanded clones, and some rows have none.

v_call: TRBV5-1; clone_size: .; j_call: TRBJ1-4; d_call: TRBD1; cdr3_nt: TGCGCCAGCAGCCCGGTGAAGGGACAGGGCTATGAAAAACTGTTTTTT; cdr3_aa: CASSPVKGQGYEKLFF
v_call: TRBV7-6; clone_size: .; j_call: TRBJ2-2; d_call: TRBD2; cdr3_nt: TGTGCCAGCAGCCGCGATGGCGGGGGGGCGAACACCGGGGAGCTGTTTTTT; cdr3_aa: CASSRDGGGANTGELFF
v_call: TRBV5-1; clone_size: once; j_call: TRBJ1-2; d_call: TRBD1; cdr3_nt: TGCGCCAGCAGCTTGGACAGGGGGAATTATGGCTACACCTTC; cdr3_aa: CASSLDRGNYGYTF
v_call: TRBV5-4; clone_size: .; j_call: TRBJ2-5; d_call: TRBD2; cdr3_nt: TGTGCCAGCAGCTTGCCGGCTAGCGGGACGAGAAGCACCCAGTACTTC; cdr3_aa: CASSLPASGTRSTQYF
v_call: TRBV7-2; clone_size: .; j_call: TRBJ2-5; d_call: .; cdr3_nt: TGTGCCAGCAGCTTAGTACCGGGTACTAAACAAGAGACCCAGTACTTC; cdr3_aa: CASSLVPGTKQETQYF
v_call: TRBV4-3; clone_size: .; j_call: TRBJ1-2; d_call: .; cdr3_nt: TGCGCCAGCAGCCAAGGGGGGGTCGGAACTAACTATGGCTACACCTTC; cdr3_aa: CASSQGGVGTNYGYTF
v_call: TRBV6-5; clone_size: once; j_call: TRBJ1-1; d_call: .; cdr3_nt: TGTGCCAGCAGTTATCCCGGATTCAACACTGAAGCTTTCTTT; cdr3_aa: CASSYPGFNTEAFF
v_call: TRBV28; clone_size: .; j_call: TRBJ1-6; d_call: .; cdr3_nt: TGTGCCAGCAGCCCTCCGGGGAATTCACCCCTCCACTTT; cdr3_aa: CASSPPGNSPLHF
v_call: TRBV6-1; clone_size: .; j_call: TRBJ2-7; d_call: .; cdr3_nt: TGTGCCAGCACGACGACAACAACCTACGAGCAGTACTTC; cdr3_aa: CASTTTTTYEQYF
v_call: TRBV11-3; clone_size: once; j_call: TRBJ2-1; d_call: .; cdr3_nt: TGTGCCAGCAGCTTCGGGCAAAGGGCGACCAATGAGCAGTTCTTC; cdr3_aa: CASSFGQRATNEQFF
v_call: TRBV10-3; clone_size: .; j_call: TRBJ2-1; d_call: TRBD1; cdr3_nt: TGTGCCATCAGTGGGGGGACAGACTACAATGAGCAGTTCTTC; cdr3_aa: CAISGGTDYNEQFF
v_call: TRBV6-4; clone_size: .; j_call: TRBJ1-6; d_call: .; cdr3_nt: TGTGCCAGCAGTGACAACTCCTATAATTCACCCCTCCACTTT; cdr3_aa: CASSDNSYNSPLHF
v_call: TRBV6-6; clone_size: few; j_call: TRBJ1-1; d_call: TRBD1; cdr3_nt: TGTGCCAGCAGTGAGCGCTCAGGGGGCCAAGCTTTCTTT; cdr3_aa: CASSERSGGQAFF
v_call: TRBV30; clone_size: .; j_call: TRBJ2-3; d_call: .; cdr3_nt: TGTGCCTGGAGTCAGTTGAGGCTAGATACGCAGTATTTT; cdr3_aa: CAWSQLRLDTQYF
v_call: TRBV27; clone_size: .; j_call: TRBJ1-1; d_call: TRBD1; cdr3_nt: TGTGCCAGCAGTTCCGACAGGGGGCAGGCTTTCTTT; cdr3_aa: CASSSDRGQAFF
v_call: TRBV2; clone_size: .; j_call: TRBJ1-5; d_call: .; cdr3_nt: TGTGCCAGCAACCGGGGCAATCAGCCCCAGCATTTT; cdr3_aa: CASNRGNQPQHF
v_call: TRBV6-5; clone_size: .; j_call: TRBJ1-5; d_call: TRBD1; cdr3_nt: TGTGCCAGCGAGACAGGGCTCAATCAGCCCCAGCATTTT; cdr3_aa: CASETGLNQPQHF
v_call: TRBV7-2; clone_size: .; j_call: TRBJ2-7; d_call: .; cdr3_nt: TGTGCCAGCAGCCACCGGGCCGGCCCCTACGAGCAGTACTTC; cdr3_aa: CASSHRAGPYEQYF
v_call: TRBV9; clone_size: .; j_call: TRBJ2-2; d_call: .; cdr3_nt: TGTGCCAGCACCCGGAGAGCGAACACCGGGGAGCTGTTTTTT; cdr3_aa: CASTRRANTGELFF
v_call: TRBV12-5; clone_size: few; j_call: TRBJ1-5; d_call: .; cdr3_nt: TGTGCTAGTGGTATCCTTCTTCAGCCCCAGCATTTT; cdr3_aa: CASGILLQPQHF
v_call: TRBV6-5; clone_size: .; j_call: TRBJ1-3; d_call: .; cdr3_nt: TGTGCCAGCAGAAAACCAGGAACTGGAAACACCATATATTTT; cdr3_aa: CASRKPGTGNTIYF
v_call: TRBV7-2; clone_size: .; j_call: TRBJ1-6; d_call: TRBD1; cdr3_nt: TGTGCCAGCAGCTTTCGACAGGGTGGGTCACCCCTCCACTTT; cdr3_aa: CASSFRQGGSPLHF
v_call: TRBV15; clone_size: .; j_call: TRBJ2-7; d_call: .; cdr3_nt: TGTGCCACCAGCAGAGATAGCGGAAGATCCTACGAGCAGTACTTC; cdr3_aa: CATSRDSGRSYEQYF
v_call: TRBV29-1; clone_size: .; j_call: TRBJ2-1; d_call: .; cdr3_nt: TGCAGCGTGGAGACAGGTAACTACAATGAGCAGTTCTTC; cdr3_aa: CSVETGNYNEQFF
v_call: TRBV2; clone_size: .; j_call: TRBJ1-2; d_call: .; cdr3_nt: TGTGCCAGCAACAGATTGACTAACTATGGCTACACCTTC; cdr3_aa: CASNRLTNYGYTF
v_call: TRBV28; clone_size: .; j_call: TRBJ2-7; d_call: .; cdr3_nt: TGTGCCAGCAGTCCTCCAAGCTCCTACGAGCAGTACTTC; cdr3_aa: CASSPPSSYEQYF
v_call: TRBV28; clone_size: .; j_call: TRBJ1-5; d_call: .; cdr3_nt: TGTGCCAGCAGTTTAGGGGGATCGGGCAATCAGCCCCAGCATTTT; cdr3_aa: CASSLGGSGNQPQHF
v_call: TRBV5-6; clone_size: once; j_call: TRBJ2-4; d_call: TRBD2; cdr3_nt: TGTGCCAGCAGCCCGGGGGGAGTGGAAAACATTCAGTACTTC; cdr3_aa: CASSPGGVENIQYF
v_call: TRBV27; clone_size: .; j_call: TRBJ1-1; d_call: .; cdr3_nt: TGTGCCAGCAGTTTACTCGGACAGAACGCTGAAGCTTTCTTT; cdr3_aa: CASSLLGQNAEAFF
v_call: TRBV9; clone_size: .; j_call: TRBJ2-2; d_call: TRBD2; cdr3_nt: TGTGCCAGCAGCCCCTTAGCGGGGGGGTTTATCGGGGAGCTGTTTTTT; cdr3_aa: CASSPLAGGFIGELFF
v_call: TRBV25-1; clone_size: once; j_call: TRBJ1-1; d_call: .; cdr3_nt: TGTGCCAGCAGTCCCGATTGGTATGGTGGGACTGAAGCTTTCTTT; cdr3_aa: CASSPDWYGGTEAFF
v_call: TRBV30; clone_size: once; j_call: TRBJ1-2; d_call: .; cdr3_nt: TGTGCCTGGAGGTCAAGTAACTATGGCTACACCTTC; cdr3_aa: CAWRSSNYGYTF
v_call: TRBV27; clone_size: .; j_call: TRBJ2-7; d_call: TRBD1; cdr3_nt: TGTGCCAGCAGTTTATATGGGACAGGACCCTACGAGCAGTACTTC; cdr3_aa: CASSLYGTGPYEQYF
v_call: TRBV19; clone_size: .; j_call: TRBJ1-2; d_call: TRBD1; cdr3_nt: TGTGCCAGTAGCCCCCGGGACAGGGCCAGGGCTAACTATGGCTACACCTTC; cdr3_aa: CASSPRDRARANYGYTF
v_call: TRBV5-1; clone_size: .; j_call: TRBJ1-5; d_call: .; cdr3_nt: TGCGCCAGCAGGAGGACAGCCGATAGCAATCAGCCCCAGCATTTT; cdr3_aa: CASRRTADSNQPQHF
v_call: TRBV6-5; clone_size: .; j_call: TRBJ1-4; d_call: .; cdr3_nt: TGTGCCAGCAGTTACACAGGGTTAGCTAATGAAAAACTGTTTTTT; cdr3_aa: CASSYTGLANEKLFF
v_call: TRBV7-2; clone_size: few; j_call: TRBJ2-7; d_call: .; cdr3_nt: TGTGCCAGCAGCTTGTTCTACGAGCAGTACTTC; cdr3_aa: CASSLFYEQYF
v_call: TRBV5-1; clone_size: .; j_call: TRBJ2-1; d_call: TRBD1; cdr3_nt: TGCGCCAGCAGCTTGACAGGGGAGTCCTACAATGAGCAGTTCTTC; cdr3_aa: CASSLTGESYNEQFF
v_call: TRBV19; clone_size: .; j_call: TRBJ2-7; d_call: TRBD2; cdr3_nt: TGTGCCAGTAGTATGGGGGGAGGGTTGAAGGAGGAGCAGTACTTC; cdr3_aa: CASSMGGGLKEEQYF
v_call: TRBV29-1; clone_size: few; j_call: TRBJ1-1; d_call: .; cdr3_nt: TGCAGCGTTTTAAGGGCCCCTCGCACTGAAGCTTTCTTT; cdr3_aa: CSVLRAPRTEAFF
v_call: TRBV7-8; clone_size: .; j_call: TRBJ1-6; d_call: TRBD1; cdr3_nt: TGTGCCAGCAGCCGAACGGGACAGGGATATTCACCCCTCCACTTT; cdr3_aa: CASSRTGQGYSPLHF
v_call: TRBV10-3; clone_size: once; j_call: TRBJ1-6; d_call: TRBD1; cdr3_nt: TGTGCCATCAGAGGACAGGGGGATAATTCACCCCTCCACTTT; cdr3_aa: CAIRGQGDNSPLHF
v_call: TRBV7-9; clone_size: .; j_call: TRBJ2-2; d_call: .; cdr3_nt: TGTGCCAGCAGCCAATCCGGACGGGACCCCACCGGGGAGCTGTTTTTT; cdr3_aa: CASSQSGRDPTGELFF